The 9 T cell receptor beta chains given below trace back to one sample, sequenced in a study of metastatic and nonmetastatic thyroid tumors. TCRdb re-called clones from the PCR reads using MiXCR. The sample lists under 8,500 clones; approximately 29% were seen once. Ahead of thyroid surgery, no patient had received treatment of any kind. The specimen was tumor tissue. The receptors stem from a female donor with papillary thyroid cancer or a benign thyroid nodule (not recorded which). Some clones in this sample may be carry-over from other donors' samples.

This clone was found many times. The DNA for the CDR3 is TGTGCCAGCAGCTTAACCGGGCCCTACTATGGCTACACCTTC. Translating it yields CASSLTGPYYGYTF. The rearrangement links TRBV5-6 to TRBJ1-2; D is unclear. The CDR3 is 14 amino acids. Germline values: CDR1 SGHDT, CDR2 YYEEEE. Deletions cut 2 bases from V and 3 bases from J, with 11 bases between.

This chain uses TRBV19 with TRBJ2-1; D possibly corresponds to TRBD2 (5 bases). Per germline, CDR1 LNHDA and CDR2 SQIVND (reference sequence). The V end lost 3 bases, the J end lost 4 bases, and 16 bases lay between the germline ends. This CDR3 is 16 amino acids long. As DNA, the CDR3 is TGTGCCAGTAGTATGTTCCCAACCTCGGGGTACAATGAGCAGTTCTTC. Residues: CASSMFPTSGYNEQFF.

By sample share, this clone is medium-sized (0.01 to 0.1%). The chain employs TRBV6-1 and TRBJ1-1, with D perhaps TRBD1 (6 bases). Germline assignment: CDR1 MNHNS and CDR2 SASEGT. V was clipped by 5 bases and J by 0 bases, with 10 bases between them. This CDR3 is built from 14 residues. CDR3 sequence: CASSSDSLNTEAFF. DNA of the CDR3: TGTGCCAGCAGTTCGGACAGTTTGAACACTGAAGCTTTCTTT.

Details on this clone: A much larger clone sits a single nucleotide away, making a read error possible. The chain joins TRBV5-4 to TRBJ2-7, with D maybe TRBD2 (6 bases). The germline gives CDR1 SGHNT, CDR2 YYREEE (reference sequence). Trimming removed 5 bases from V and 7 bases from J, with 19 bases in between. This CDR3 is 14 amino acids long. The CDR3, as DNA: TGTGCCAGCAGTGCGGGGTCAGGAACGGTGGAGCAGTACTTC. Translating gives CASSAGSGTVEQYF.

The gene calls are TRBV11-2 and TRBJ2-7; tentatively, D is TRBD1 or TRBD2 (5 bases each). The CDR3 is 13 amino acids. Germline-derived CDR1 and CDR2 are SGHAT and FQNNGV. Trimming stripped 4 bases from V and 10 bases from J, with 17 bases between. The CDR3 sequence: CASSWDRSYYQYF. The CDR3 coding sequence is TGTGCCAGCAGCTGGGACCGATCCTACTATCAGTACTTC.

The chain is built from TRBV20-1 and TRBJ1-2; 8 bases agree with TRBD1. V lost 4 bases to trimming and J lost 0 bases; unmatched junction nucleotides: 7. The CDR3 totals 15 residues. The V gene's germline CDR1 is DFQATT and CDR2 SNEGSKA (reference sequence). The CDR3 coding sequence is TGCAGTGCTACCCAGGGGGCGCGAACTAACTATGGCTACACCTTC. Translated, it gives CSATQGARTNYGYTF.

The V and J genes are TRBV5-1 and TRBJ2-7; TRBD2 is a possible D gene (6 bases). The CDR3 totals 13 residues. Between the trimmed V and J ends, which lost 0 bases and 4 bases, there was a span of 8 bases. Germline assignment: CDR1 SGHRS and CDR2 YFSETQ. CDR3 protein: CASSLVGGYEQYF. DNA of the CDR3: TGCGCCAGCAGCTTGGTAGGAGGGTACGAGCAGTACTTC.

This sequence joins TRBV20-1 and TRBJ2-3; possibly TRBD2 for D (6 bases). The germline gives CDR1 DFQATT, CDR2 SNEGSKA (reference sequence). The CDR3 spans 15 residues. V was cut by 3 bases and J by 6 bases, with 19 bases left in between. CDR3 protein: CSASRGRLGGDTQYF. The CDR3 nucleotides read TGCAGTGCTAGCAGAGGACGACTAGGCGGGGATACGCAGTATTTT.

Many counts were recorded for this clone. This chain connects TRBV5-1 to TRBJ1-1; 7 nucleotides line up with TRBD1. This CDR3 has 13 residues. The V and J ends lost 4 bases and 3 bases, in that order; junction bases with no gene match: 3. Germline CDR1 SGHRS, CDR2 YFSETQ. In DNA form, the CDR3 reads TGCGCCAGCAGCCCGACAGGGTACACTGAAGCTTTCTTT. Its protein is CASSPTGYTEAFF.